Detailed here is one TCR beta chain. The antigen remains unidentified. The sample originates from a study of beta chain features in type 1 diabetes. In the study overall: Sorted cells examined across all samples numbered 107,917,701. Study-wide results and caveats: Cells with high TCR expression could be over-represented when cDNA is sequenced. Patients with Type 1 diabetes showed moderately but significantly shorter TCRB CDR3s in all four CD4+ subsets.

The CDR3 runs 15 residues. Germline loops: CDR1 MDHEN, CDR2 SYDVKM. V gave up 5 bases and J gave up 3 bases, with 14 bases separating them. Expressed TCRB transcripts were sequenced because the isolated RNA had all been reverse transcribed beforehand. Regulatory, naive and central memory T cell samples averaged approximately 3.8 million reads. Generated by immunoSEQ multiplex PCR, the TCRdb table keeps only in-frame clones and is missing some. This table holds roughly 150,000 clones, 10% found once. V gene TRBV28 combines with J gene TRBJ1-5; D remains ambiguous. This receptor was identified in a man aged 25 to 40 with type 1 diabetes. Sequenced input: central memory CD4+ T cells from blood. The CDR3 protein is CASSDGGADNQPQHF. The CDR3 DNA sequence: TGTGCCAGCAGTGACGGCGGCGCCGACAATCAGCCCCAGCATTTT.